The entry that follows covers one T cell receptor (beta chain) sequence. In terms of age and location, participants ranged from roughly 18 to 95 years and lived in approximately 24 US areas. In assigning cohorts, the study relied on participant-reported clinical history. Recovery meant two consecutive negative NP/OP PCR tests, professional clearance, or resolved symptoms. This sample is part of a study of blood T cell repertoires in COVID-19. The overall study: From T cells, B-cell-depleted T cells, or PBMCs came the material, which was cDNA or gDNA.

Clones were read by immunoSEQ multiplex PCR, and TCRdb kept only the in-frame ones, dropping some. The table shows 140,000 or so clones, with 75% to 90% occurring only once. Germline V gene lookup returns CDR1 GTSNPN and CDR2 SVGIG (reference sequence). Trimming removed 5 bases at V and 8 bases at J, with 13 bases between. The CDR3 loop spans 11 amino acids. The chain has TRBV30 and TRBJ2-7, with D possibly matching TRBD2 (7 bases). Sequences were obtained from PBMCs or T cells enriched from blood (not recorded which). The source is a man between 60 and 75 years old who had recovered from COVID-19. CDR3: CAWGGAPQQYF. The DNA of the CDR3 is TGTGCCTGGGGGGGGGCGCCACAGCAGTACTTC.